A selection of T cell receptor beta chains follows, all from one sample in a study of T cell responses to AZD1222 COVID-19 vaccine. Produced via immunoSEQ multiplex PCR; TCRdb's table is partial and in-frame only. Here the sample spans 250,000 to 300,000 clones, around 93% being singletons. This material consisted of peripheral blood, taken 28 days after the second AZD1222 dose. These receptors came from an adult who received the AZD1222 COVID-19 vaccine. The CDR3 runs from the conserved cysteine through the conserved F or W. Fields, in order: CDR3 protein, J gene, V gene.

CDR3 protein: CASSLRDGNEKLFF
J gene: TRBJ1-4
V gene: TRBV28

CDR3 protein: CASSFWREGNEQYF
J gene: TRBJ2-7
V gene: TRBV7-2

CDR3 protein: CASSEVSVYGYTF
J gene: TRBJ1-2
V gene: TRBV6-1

CDR3 protein: CASSLAAEADTQYF
J gene: TRBJ2-3
V gene: TRBV5-1

CDR3 protein: CASSQNQPQHF
J gene: TRBJ1-5
V gene: TRBV3-1/TRBV3-2

CDR3 protein: CASSLLGNEQYF
J gene: TRBJ2-7
V gene: TRBV5-6

CDR3 protein: CASSFLAGDTQYF
J gene: TRBJ2-3
V gene: TRBV7-9

CDR3 protein: CASRGLATDTQYF
J gene: TRBJ2-3
V gene: TRBV6-5

CDR3 protein: CASSLDGTGSSGNTIYF
J gene: TRBJ1-3
V gene: TRBV7-9

CDR3 protein: CASSFVTGGFLRDSNEQFF
J gene: TRBJ2-1
V gene: TRBV7-8